This is a list of T cell receptor beta chains from one sample in a study of shared clonotypes between healthy human individuals. Only in-frame clones appear in the TCRdb table, and some are missing; sequencing was by immunoSEQ multiplex PCR. The repertoire includes more than 1 million clones, approximately 80% of them detected once, and about 0.52% sits in the top ten. Material for sequencing was memory CD4+ T cells from PBMCs. The receptors here all came from a man between 18 and 29 years old in good health. Some clones in this sample may be carry-over from other donors' samples. The CDR3 runs from the conserved cysteine through the conserved F or W. The D gene is left open where the match is weak. The size entry is marked missing in some rows and otherwise reads once, few, many or a size class.

TRBJ2-7	.	.	TRBV28	TGTGCCAGCAGCCGGGACGGCATCTCCTACGAGCAGTACTTC	CASSRDGISYEQYF
TRBJ2-5	TRBD2	.	TRBV28	TGTGCCAGCAGTTTATTGACTAGCGGTCAAGAGACCCAGTACTTC	CASSLLTSGQETQYF
TRBJ2-3	.	few	TRBV2	TGTGCCAGCAGGGAAACAGGGCCAGCAGATACGCAGTATTTT	CASRETGPADTQYF
TRBJ1-5	.	.	TRBV2	TGTGCCAGCAGTGAAGACACCCAGCCCCAGCATTTT	CASSEDTQPQHF
TRBJ1-2	TRBD1	.	TRBV9	TGTGCCAGCAGGGCGGACAGGGCAAACTATGGCTACACCTTC	CASRADRANYGYTF
TRBJ2-2	.	many	TRBV7-9	TGTGCCAGCAGCACCGGGGAGCTGTTTTTT	CASSTGELFF
TRBJ1-2	.	.	TRBV6-1	TGTGCCAGCAGGCTCCACAGGGACGATGGCTACACCTTC	CASRLHRDDGYTF
TRBJ2-7	.	.	TRBV30	TGTGCCTGGAGTGGGTACCAATTAGGCGAGCAGTACTTC	CAWSGYQLGEQYF
TRBJ1-2	.	.	TRBV11-2	TGTGCCAGCAGCGCACAGGGAAACTATGGCTACACCTTC	CASSAQGNYGYTF
TRBJ1-2	.	.	TRBV6-5	TGTGCCAGCACCCTAGACAGTCGTAACTATGGCTACACCTTC	CASTLDSRNYGYTF
TRBJ2-3	.	.	TRBV6-5	TGTGCCAGCAGTTACTCGGGAGTCTACGGAGATACGCAGTATTTT	CASSYSGVYGDTQYF
TRBJ1-1	TRBD1	.	TRBV5-1	TGCGCCAGCAGCTTGTCAGGGGGCACTGAAGCTTTCTTT	CASSLSGGTEAFF
TRBJ2-5	.	.	TRBV6-5	TGTGCCAGCAGTTACTCGGGCAGGGACTGGGAGACCCAGTACTTC	CASSYSGRDWETQYF
TRBJ2-3	.	.	TRBV10-1	TGCGCCACCAAGAATTCAGATACGCAGTATTTT	CATKNSDTQYF
TRBJ2-1	.	few	TRBV7-6	TGTGCCAGCAGCTTAGGTGCTTTTACCGGGACTCCGCCCTACAATGAGCAGTTCTTC	CASSLGAFTGTPPYNEQFF
TRBJ1-1	.	.	TRBV4-3	TGCGCCAGCAGCCAAGTAGTAACGAGGAGGGGGAAGGGAACTGAAGCTTTCTTT	CASSQVVTRRGKGTEAFF
TRBJ2-1	.	once	TRBV29-1	TGCAGCGTTGAAGGCGACAATGAGCAGTTCTTC	CSVEGDNEQFF
TRBJ2-7	TRBD1	.	TRBV6-5	TGTGCCAGCAGTTTAACAGGGGTCCCTTCCTACGAGCAGTACTTC	CASSLTGVPSYEQYF
TRBJ2-7	TRBD1	.	TRBV4-2	TGTGCCAGCAGCCAAGTAAACAGGGGATCGGCCTACGAGCAGTACTTC	CASSQVNRGSAYEQYF
TRBJ2-6	.	.	TRBV27	TGTGCCAGCAGTTTATCGATTTCCTGGGGGGCCAACGTCCTGACTTTC	CASSLSISWGANVLTF
TRBJ2-1	TRBD2	.	TRBV7-3	TGTGCCAGCAGCTTCCTAGCGGGAGTTAATGAGCAGTTCTTC	CASSFLAGVNEQFF
TRBJ2-2	TRBD1	.	TRBV11-3	TGTGCCAGCAGGGGGACAGGGGGCCCCACCGGGGAGCTGTTTTTT	CASRGTGGPTGELFF
TRBJ1-2	TRBD1	.	TRBV18	TGTGCCAGCTCACGAGGACAGGGGGTAGAGGGCTACACCTTC	CASSRGQGVEGYTF